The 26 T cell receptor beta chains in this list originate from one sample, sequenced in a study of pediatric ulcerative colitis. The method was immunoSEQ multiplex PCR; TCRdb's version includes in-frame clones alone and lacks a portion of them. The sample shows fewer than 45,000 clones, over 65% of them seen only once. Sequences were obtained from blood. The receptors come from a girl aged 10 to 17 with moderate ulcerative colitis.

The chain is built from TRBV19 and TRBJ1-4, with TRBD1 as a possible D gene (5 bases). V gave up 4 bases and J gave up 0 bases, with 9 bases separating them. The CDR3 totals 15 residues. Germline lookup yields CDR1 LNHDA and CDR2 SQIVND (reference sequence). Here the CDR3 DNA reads TGTGCCAGTAGTAATCCACAGGCAACTAATGAAAAACTGTTTTTT. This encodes CASSNPQATNEKLFF.

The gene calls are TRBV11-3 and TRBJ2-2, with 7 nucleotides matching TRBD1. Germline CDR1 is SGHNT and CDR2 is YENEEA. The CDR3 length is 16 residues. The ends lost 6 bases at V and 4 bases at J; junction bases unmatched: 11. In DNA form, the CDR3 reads TGTGCCAGCAGTTATAACCTCAGGGGGTCCACCGGGGAGCTGTTTTTT. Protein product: CASSYNLRGSTGELFF.

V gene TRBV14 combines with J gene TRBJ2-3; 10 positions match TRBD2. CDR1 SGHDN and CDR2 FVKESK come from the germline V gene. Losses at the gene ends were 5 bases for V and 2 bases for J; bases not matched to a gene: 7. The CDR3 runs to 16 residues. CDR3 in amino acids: CASSSTSGVNTDTQYF. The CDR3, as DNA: TGTGCCAGCAGCTCTACTAGCGGGGTAAACACAGATACGCAGTATTTT.

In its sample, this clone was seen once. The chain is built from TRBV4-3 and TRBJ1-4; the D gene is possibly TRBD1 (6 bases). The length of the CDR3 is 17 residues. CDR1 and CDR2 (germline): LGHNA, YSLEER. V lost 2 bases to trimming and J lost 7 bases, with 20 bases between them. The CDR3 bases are TGCGCCAGCAGCCAATACCATGGACAGCCAGACCGTGAAAAACTGTTTTTT. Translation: CASSQYHGQPDREKLFF.

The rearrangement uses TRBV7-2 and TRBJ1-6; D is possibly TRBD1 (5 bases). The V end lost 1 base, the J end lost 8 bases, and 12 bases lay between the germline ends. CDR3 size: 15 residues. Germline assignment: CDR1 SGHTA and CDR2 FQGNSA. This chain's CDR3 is CASSLVQGGHSPLHF. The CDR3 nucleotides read TGTGCCAGCAGCTTAGTGCAGGGCGGTCATTCACCCCTCCACTTT.

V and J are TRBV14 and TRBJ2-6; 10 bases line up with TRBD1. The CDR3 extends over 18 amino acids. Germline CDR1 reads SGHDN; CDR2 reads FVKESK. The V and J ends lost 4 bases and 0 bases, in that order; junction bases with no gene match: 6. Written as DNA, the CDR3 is TGTGCCAGCAGCCCCCGGACAGGGGGACCCTCTGGGGCCAACGTCCTGACTTTC. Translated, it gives CASSPRTGGPSGANVLTF.

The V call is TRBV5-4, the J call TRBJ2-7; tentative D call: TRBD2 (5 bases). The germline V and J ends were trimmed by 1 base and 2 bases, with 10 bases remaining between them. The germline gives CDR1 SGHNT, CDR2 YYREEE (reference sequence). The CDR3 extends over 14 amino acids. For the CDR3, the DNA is TGTGCCAGCAGCTTGATAGCGAGACCCTACGAGCAGTACTTC. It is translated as CASSLIARPYEQYF.

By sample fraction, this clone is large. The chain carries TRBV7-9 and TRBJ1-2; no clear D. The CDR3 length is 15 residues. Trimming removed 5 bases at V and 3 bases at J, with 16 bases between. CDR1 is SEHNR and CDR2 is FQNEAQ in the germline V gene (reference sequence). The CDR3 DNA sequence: TGTGCCAGCAGCCCTCCCCTTGAAGAGGACTATGGCTACACCTTC. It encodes CASSPPLEEDYGYTF.

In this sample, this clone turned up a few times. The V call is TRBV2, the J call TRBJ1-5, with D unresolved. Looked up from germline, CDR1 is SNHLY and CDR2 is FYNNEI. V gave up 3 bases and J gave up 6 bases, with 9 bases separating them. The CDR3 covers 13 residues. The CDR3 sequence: CASSDLGGQPQHF. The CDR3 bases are TGTGCCAGCAGTGATTTGGGAGGTCAGCCCCAGCATTTT. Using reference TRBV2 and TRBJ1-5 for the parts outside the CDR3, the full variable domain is EPEVTQTPSHQVTQMGQEVILRCVPISNHLYFYWYRQILGQKVEFLVSFYNNEISEKSEIFDDQFSVERPDGSNFTLKIRSTKLEDSAMYFCASSDLGGQPQHFGDGTRLSIL.

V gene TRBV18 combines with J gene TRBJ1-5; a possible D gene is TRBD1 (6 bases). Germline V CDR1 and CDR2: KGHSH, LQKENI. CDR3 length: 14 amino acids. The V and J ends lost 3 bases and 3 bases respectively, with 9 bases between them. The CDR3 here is CASSPSGDNQPQHF. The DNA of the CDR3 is TGTGCCAGCTCACCCTCAGGGGACAATCAGCCCCAGCATTTT.

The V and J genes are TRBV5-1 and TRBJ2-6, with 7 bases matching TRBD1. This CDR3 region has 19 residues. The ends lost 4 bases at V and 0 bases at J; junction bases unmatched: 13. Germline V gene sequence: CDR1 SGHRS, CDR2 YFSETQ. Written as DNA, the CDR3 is TGCGCCAGCAGCATAAGACAGGGACACCACCTCTCTGGGGCCAACGTCCTGACTTTC. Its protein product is CASSIRQGHHLSGANVLTF.

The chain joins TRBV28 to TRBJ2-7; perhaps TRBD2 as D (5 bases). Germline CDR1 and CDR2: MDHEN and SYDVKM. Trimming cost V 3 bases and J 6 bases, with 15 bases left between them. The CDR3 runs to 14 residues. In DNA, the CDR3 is TGTGCCAGCAGTTTCCCCACGCTCGGAGGCGAGCAGTACTTC. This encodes CASSFPTLGGEQYF.

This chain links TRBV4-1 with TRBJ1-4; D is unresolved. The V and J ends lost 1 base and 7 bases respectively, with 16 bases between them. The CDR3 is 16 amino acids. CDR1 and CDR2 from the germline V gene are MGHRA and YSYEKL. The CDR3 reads CASSQVVVLSGEKLFF. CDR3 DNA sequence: TGCGCCAGCAGCCAAGTGGTTGTACTTAGCGGTGAAAAACTGTTTTTT.

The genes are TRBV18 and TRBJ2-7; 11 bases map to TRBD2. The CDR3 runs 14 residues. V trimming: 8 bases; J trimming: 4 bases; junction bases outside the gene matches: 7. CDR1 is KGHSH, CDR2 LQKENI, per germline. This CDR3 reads CASMASGGPYEQYF. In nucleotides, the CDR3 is TGTGCCAGCATGGCTAGCGGGGGGCCGTACGAGCAGTACTTC.

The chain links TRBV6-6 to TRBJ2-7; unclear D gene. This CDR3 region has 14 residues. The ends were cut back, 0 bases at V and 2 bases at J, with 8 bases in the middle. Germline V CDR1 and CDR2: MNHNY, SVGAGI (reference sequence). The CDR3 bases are TGTGCCAGCAGTTACTCGGGCAGGACCTACGAGCAGTACTTC. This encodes CASSYSGRTYEQYF.

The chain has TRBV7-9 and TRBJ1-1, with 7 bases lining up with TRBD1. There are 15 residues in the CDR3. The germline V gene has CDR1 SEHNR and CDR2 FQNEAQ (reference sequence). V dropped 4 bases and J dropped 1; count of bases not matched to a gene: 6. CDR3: CASSSRQGKNTEAFF. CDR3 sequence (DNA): TGTGCCAGCAGCTCCCGACAGGGAAAGAACACTGAAGCTTTCTTT.

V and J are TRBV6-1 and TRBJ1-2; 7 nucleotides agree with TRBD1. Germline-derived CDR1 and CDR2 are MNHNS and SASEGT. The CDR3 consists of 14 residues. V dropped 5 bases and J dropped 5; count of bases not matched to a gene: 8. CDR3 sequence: CASSLKGQLYGYTF. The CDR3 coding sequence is TGTGCCAGCAGTCTAAAGGGACAGTTATATGGCTACACCTTC.

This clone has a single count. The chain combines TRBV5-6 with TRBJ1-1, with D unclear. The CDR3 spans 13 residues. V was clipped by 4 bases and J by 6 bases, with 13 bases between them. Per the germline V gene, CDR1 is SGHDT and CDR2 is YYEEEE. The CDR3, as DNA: TGTGCCAGCAGCGAAATAGCTGCGCCTGAAGCTTTCTTT. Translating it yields CASSEIAAPEAFF.

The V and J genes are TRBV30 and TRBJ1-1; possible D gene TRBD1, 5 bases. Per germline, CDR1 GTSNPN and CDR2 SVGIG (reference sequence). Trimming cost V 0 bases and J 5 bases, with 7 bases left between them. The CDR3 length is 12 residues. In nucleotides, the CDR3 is TGTGCCTGGAGTGTACGGGGGACTGAAGCTTTCTTT. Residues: CAWSVRGTEAFF.

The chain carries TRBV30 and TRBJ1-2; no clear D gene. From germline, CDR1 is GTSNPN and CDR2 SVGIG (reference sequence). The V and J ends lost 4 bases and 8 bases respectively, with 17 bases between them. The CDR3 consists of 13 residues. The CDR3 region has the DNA TGTGCCTGGAAGGACCAACGCTTGAGCGGCTACACCTTC. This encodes CAWKDQRLSGYTF.

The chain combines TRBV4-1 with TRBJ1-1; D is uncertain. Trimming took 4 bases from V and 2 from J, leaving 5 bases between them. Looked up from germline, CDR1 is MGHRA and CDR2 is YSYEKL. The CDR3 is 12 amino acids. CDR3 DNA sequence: TGCGCCAGCAGCCCGACCAACACTGAAGCTTTCTTT. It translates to CASSPTNTEAFF.

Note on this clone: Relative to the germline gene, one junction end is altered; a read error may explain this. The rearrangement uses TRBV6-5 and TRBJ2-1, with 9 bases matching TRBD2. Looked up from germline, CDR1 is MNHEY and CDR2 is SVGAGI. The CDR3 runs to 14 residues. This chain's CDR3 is CASSDSAGGREQFF. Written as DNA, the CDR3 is TGTGCCAGCAGTGACTCCGCGGGGGGGCGTGAGCAGTTCTTC.

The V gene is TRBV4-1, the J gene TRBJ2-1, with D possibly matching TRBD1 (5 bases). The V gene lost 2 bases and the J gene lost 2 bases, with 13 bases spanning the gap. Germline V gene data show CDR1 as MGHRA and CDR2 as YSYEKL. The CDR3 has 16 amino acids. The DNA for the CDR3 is TGCGCCAGCAGCCAACTGGACATGATGGCCTACAATGAGCAGTTCTTC. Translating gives CASSQLDMMAYNEQFF.

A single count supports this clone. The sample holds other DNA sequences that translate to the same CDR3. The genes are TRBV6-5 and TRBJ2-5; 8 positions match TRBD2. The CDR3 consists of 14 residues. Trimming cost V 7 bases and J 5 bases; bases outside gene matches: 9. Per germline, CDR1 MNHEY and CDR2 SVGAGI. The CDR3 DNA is TGTGCCAGCACTCCCCGAGCTAGCGGGGAGACCCAGTACTTC. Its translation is CASTPRASGETQYF.

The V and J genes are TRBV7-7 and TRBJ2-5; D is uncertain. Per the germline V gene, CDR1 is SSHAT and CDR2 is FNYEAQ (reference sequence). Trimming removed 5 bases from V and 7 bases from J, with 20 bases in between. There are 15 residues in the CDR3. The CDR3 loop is CASSAPLSGPGTQYF. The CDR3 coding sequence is TGTGCCAGCAGCGCTCCTCTGTCCGGACCTGGGACCCAGTACTTC.

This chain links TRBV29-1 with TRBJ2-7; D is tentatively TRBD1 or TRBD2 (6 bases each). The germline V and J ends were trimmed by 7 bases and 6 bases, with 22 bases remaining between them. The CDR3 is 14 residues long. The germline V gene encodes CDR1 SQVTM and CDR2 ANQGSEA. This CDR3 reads CSALRGVPGREQYF. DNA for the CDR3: TGCAGCGCCCTAAGGGGGGTCCCCGGGCGCGAGCAGTACTTC.